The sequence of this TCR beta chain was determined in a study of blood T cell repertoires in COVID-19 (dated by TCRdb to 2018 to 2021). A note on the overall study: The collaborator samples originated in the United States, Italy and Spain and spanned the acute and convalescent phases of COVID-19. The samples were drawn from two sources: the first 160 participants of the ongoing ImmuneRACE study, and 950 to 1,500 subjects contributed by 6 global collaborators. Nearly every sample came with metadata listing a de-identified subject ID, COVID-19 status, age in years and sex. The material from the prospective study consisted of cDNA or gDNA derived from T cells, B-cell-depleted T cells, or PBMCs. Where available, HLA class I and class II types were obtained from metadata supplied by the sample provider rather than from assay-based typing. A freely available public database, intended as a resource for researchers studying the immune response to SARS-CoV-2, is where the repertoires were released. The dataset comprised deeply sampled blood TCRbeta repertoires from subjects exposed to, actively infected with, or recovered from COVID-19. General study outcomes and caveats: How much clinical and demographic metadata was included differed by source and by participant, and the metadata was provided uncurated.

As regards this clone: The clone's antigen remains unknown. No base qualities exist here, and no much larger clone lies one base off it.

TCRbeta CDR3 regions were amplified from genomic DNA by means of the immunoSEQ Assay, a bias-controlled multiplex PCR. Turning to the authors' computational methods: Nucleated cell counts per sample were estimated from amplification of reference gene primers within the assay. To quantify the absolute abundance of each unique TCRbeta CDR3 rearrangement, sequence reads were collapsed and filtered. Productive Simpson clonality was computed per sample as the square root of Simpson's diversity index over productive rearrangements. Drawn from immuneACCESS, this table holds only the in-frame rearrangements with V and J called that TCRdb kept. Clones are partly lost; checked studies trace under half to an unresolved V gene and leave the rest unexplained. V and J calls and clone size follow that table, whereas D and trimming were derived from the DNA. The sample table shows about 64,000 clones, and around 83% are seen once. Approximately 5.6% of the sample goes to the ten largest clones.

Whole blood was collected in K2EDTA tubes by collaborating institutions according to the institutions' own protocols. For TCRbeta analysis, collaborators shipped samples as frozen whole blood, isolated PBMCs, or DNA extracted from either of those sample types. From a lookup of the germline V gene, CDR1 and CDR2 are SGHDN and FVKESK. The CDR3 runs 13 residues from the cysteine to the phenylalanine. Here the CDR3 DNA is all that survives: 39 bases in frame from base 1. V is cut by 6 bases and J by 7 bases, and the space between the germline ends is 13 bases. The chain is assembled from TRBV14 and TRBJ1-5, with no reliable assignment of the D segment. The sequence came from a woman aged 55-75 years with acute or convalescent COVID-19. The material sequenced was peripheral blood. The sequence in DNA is TGTGCCAGCAGTGGAGGAATCGGGCAGCCCCAGCATTTT. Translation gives CASSGGIGQPQHF.